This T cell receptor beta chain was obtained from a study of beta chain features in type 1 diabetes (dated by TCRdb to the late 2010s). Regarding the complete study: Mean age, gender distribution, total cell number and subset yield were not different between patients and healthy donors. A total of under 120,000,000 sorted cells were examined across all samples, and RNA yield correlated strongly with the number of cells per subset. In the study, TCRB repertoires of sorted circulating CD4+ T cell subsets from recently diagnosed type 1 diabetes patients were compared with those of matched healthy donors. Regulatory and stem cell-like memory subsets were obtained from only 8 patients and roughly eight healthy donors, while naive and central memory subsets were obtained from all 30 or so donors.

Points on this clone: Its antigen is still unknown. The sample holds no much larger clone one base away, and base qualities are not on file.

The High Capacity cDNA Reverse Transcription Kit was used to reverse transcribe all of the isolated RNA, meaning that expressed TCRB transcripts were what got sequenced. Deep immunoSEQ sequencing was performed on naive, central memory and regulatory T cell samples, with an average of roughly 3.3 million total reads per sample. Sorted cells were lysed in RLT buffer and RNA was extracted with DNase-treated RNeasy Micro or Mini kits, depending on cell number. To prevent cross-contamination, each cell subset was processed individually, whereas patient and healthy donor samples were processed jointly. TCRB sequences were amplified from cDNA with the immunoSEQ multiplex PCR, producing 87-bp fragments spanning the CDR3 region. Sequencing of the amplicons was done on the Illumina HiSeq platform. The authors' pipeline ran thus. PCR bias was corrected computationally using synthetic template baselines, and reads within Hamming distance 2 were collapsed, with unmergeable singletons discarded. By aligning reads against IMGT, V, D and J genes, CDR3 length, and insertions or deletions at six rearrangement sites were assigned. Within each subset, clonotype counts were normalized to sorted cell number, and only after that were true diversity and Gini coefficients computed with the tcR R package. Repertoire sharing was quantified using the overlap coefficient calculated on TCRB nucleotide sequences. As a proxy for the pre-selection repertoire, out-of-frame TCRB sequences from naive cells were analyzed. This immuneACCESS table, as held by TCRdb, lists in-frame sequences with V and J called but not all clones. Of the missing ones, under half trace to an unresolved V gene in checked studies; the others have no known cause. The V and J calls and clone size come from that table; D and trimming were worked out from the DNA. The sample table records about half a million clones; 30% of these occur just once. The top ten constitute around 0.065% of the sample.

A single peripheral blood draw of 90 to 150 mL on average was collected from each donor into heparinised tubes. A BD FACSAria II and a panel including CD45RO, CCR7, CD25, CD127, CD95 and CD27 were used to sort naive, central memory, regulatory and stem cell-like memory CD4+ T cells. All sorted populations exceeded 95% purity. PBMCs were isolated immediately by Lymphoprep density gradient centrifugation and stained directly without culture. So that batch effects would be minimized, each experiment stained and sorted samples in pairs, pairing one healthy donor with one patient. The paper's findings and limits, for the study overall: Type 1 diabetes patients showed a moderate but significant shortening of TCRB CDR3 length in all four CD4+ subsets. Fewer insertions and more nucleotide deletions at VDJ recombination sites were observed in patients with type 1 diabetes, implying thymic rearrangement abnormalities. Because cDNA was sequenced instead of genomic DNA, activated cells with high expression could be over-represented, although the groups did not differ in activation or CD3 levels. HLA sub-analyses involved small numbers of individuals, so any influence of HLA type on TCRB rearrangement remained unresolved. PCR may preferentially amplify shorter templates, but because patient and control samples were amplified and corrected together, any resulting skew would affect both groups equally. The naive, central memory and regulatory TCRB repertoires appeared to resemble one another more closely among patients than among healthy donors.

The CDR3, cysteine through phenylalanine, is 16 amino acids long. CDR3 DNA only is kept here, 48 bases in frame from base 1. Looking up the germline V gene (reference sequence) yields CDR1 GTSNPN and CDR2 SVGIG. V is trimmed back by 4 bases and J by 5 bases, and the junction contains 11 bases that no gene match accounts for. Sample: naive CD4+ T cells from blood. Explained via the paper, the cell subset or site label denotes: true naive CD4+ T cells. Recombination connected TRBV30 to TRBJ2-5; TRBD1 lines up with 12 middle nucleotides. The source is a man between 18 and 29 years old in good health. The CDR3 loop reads CAWNSRDRGRWETQYF. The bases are TGTGCCTGGAATTCGAGGGACAGGGGGCGGTGGGAGACCCAGTACTTC.